The 30 T cell receptor beta chains presented below share a single source sample, sequenced in a study of Graves' ophthalmopathy and Graves' hyperthyroidism. The TCR beta CDR3 regions underwent amplification from RNA transcripts. RT-PCR was first run with HTBI primers, then multiplex PCR in a second round. MiXCR, applied by TCRdb to the multiplex PCR reads, yields one record per CDR3 protein. The table records around 1,200,000 distinct CDR3 sequences, about 40% of them present only once. Input material: peripheral blood or thyroid tissue (not recorded which). The receptor set was obtained from an adult man with Graves' hyperthyroidism.

This clonotype has ten or more counts. This CDR3 is CASRPGGYSEQYF. For the CDR3, the DNA is TGTGCCAGCAGGCCCGGGGGGTACAGTGAGCAGTACTTC. The chain uses TRBV7-6 and TRBJ2-7; the match to TRBD2 covers 7 bases. The length of the CDR3 is 13 residues. Germline values: CDR1 SGHVS, CDR2 FNYEAQ. Trimming took 6 bases from V and 7 from J; bases not matched to a gene: 9.

V gene TRBV5-5 combines with J gene TRBJ1-5; a weak D match, TRBD1 (5 bases). Per the germline V gene, CDR1 is SGHKS and CDR2 is YYEKEE (reference sequence). Trimming took off 5 bases at V and 11 bases at J, with 17 bases between the two ends. This CDR3 has 13 residues. This CDR3 is CASSTRQGFTQHF. For the CDR3, the DNA is TGTGCCAGCAGTACCCGTCAGGGTTTCACCCAGCATTTT.

This clonotype appeared a few times. J is TRBJ1-6 and V is TRBV10-2, with TRBD1 identical over 8 bases. This CDR3 has 15 residues. The V and J ends lost 0 bases and 8 bases, in that order; junction bases with no gene match: 3. From germline, CDR1 is WSHSY and CDR2 SAAADI. CDR3 nucleotides: TGCGCCAGCAGTGAGTCGACAGGGGTACATTCACCCCTCCACTTT. Its protein is CASSESTGVHSPLHF.

This clonotype has only a few counts. Relative to the germline gene, one junction end is altered; a read error may explain this. This sequence joins TRBV2 and TRBJ1-5, with 10 bases matching TRBD1. CDR3 length: 15 residues. CDR1 and CDR2 (germline): SNHLY, FYNNEI. CDR3: CASSRDRGSNQLQHF. The CDR3 region has the DNA TGTGCCAGCAGTAGGGACAGGGGCAGCAATCAGCTCCAGCATTTT. The whole variable domain, remainder taken from reference TRBV2 and TRBJ1-5, is EPEVTQTPSHQVTQMGQEVILRCVPISNHLYFYWYRQILGQKVEFLVSFYNNEISEKSEIFDDQFSVERPDGSNFTLKIRSTKLEDSAMYFCASSRDRGSNQLQHFGDGTRLSIL.

At least ten counts were recorded for this clonotype. This chain uses TRBV19 with TRBJ2-5; D is unresolved. The length of the CDR3 is 12 residues. In germline, CDR1 is LNHDA, CDR2 SQIVND (reference sequence). Trimming cost V 5 bases and J 5 bases, with 9 bases left between them. CDR3 in DNA: TGTGCCAGTAGTCAATTGGGGGAGACCCAGTACTTC. Protein: CASSQLGETQYF.

There are many counts of this clonotype. The CDR3 DNA sequence: TGTGCCAGCAGTGGTGGGCTCCCCACAGATACGCAGTATTTT. Its translation: CASSGGLPTDTQYF. The chain couples TRBV6-4 to TRBJ2-3; unclear D gene. Germline CDR1 reads MRHNA; CDR2 reads SNTAGT. There are 14 residues in the CDR3. Trimming shortened V by 4 bases and J by 2 bases, and 10 bases separated the two germline ends.

The V gene is TRBV20-1, the J gene TRBJ1-5; D ambiguous. The CDR3 has 14 amino acids. Germline CDR1 reads DFQATT; CDR2 reads SNEGSKA (reference sequence). The V end was cut by 1 base, the J end by 4 bases, with 11 bases between. The CDR3 coding sequence is TGCAGTGCTAGAGGGGCAGACCTTAATCAGCCCCAGCATTTT. Its translation: CSARGADLNQPQHF.

This clonotype was counted ten times or more. The chain employs TRBV19 and TRBJ2-5; possible D gene TRBD1, 5 bases. This CDR3 is built from 15 residues. Trimming pared 3 bases from V and 4 bases from J, leaving 15 bases between. Germline CDR1 is LNHDA and CDR2 is SQIVND (reference sequence). The CDR3 DNA follows: TGTGCCAGTAGTATCTGGGCAGGGAAGGGAGAGACCCAGTACTTC. Encoded protein: CASSIWAGKGETQYF. The full variable domain, its missing parts supplied by reference TRBV19 and TRBJ2-5, is DGGITQSPKYLFRKEGQNVTLSCEQNLNHDAMYWYRQDPGQGLRLIYYSQIVNDFQKGDIAEGYSVSREKKESFPLTVTSAQKNPTAFYLCASSIWAGKGETQYFGPGTRLLVL.

The chain has TRBV18 and TRBJ2-7; D uncertain. Germline V lookup: CDR1 KGHSH, CDR2 LQKENI. This CDR3 is built from 14 residues. V was trimmed by 1 base and J by 0 bases, leaving 7 bases between them. CDR3 loop: CASSPQESSYEQYF. The CDR3 coding sequence is TGTGCCAGCTCACCACAGGAGAGCTCCTACGAGCAGTACTTC.

This clonotype was seen ten or more times. This rearrangement joins TRBV2 to TRBJ2-5, with 12 bases aligning to TRBD2. Germline V gene data show CDR1 as SNHLY and CDR2 as FYNNEI. V lost 10 bases and J lost 2; bases outside the gene matches: 8. The length of the CDR3 is 15 residues. The CDR3 nucleotides read TGTGCCACGTCTAGCGGGAGGGGGGGGCAAGAGACCCAGTACTTC. As protein: CATSSGRGGQETQYF. The entire variable domain, with the rest obtained from reference TRBV2 and TRBJ2-5, is as follows: EPEVTQTPSHQVTQMGQEVILRCVPISNHLYFYWYRQILGQKVEFLVSFYNNEISEKSEIFDDQFSVERPDGSNFTLKIRSTKLEDSAMYFCATSSGRGGQETQYFGPGTRLLVL.

A single count supports this clonotype. This chain joins TRBV20-1 and TRBJ1-5; tentatively, D is TRBD1 (5 bases). V was trimmed by 6 bases and J by 0 bases, leaving 9 bases between them. The CDR3 covers 13 residues. Germline assignment: CDR1 DFQATT and CDR2 SNEGSKA (reference sequence). CDR3 nucleotide sequence: TGCAGTGCGGGGGAGTATAGCAATCAGCCCCAGCATTTT. As protein: CSAGEYSNQPQHF.

The sample holds many counts of this clonotype. The chain combines TRBV5-1 with TRBJ1-4, with D uncertain. Trimming pared 4 bases from V and 5 bases from J, leaving 12 bases between. The V gene's germline CDR1 is SGHRS and CDR2 YFSETQ. The CDR3 loop spans 14 amino acids. The CDR3 protein is CASSPSPTNEKLFF. Written as DNA, the CDR3 is TGCGCCAGCAGCCCTTCCCCCACGAATGAAAAACTGTTTTTT.

The chain combines TRBV7-2 with TRBJ2-7, with 8 bases aligning to TRBD1. Trimming at V came to 5 bases and at J to 0 bases, leaving 9 bases not matched to a gene. Germline V gene lookup returns CDR1 SGHTA and CDR2 FQGNSA. The CDR3 runs 16 residues. The CDR3 region is CASSSLLGTGSYEQYF. CDR3 sequence (DNA): TGTGCCAGCAGCAGCTTACTCGGGACAGGCTCCTACGAGCAGTACTTC.

There are a few counts of this clonotype. The J gene is TRBJ1-1, the V gene TRBV3-1, with TRBD1 identical over 10 bases. Germline V gene data show CDR1 as LGHDT and CDR2 as YNNKEL (reference sequence). This CDR3 has 16 residues. The ends lost 3 bases at V and 5 bases at J; junction bases unmatched: 9. CDR3 residues: CASSHTTGGLYTEAFF. The DNA of the CDR3 is TGTGCCAGCAGCCACACGACAGGGGGCCTGTATACTGAAGCTTTCTTT.

This clonotype was counted many times. V is TRBV20-1 and J is TRBJ2-7; 8 nucleotides line up with TRBD1. The CDR3 sequence is 14 residues long. The V segment lost 3 bases and the J segment 3 bases; nucleotides outside the gene matches: 7. Germline values: CDR1 DFQATT, CDR2 SNEGSKA (reference sequence). DNA for the CDR3: TGCAGTGCTAGGGGTCGGACAGGGAACTACGAGCAGTACTTC. Protein product: CSARGRTGNYEQYF.

This sequence joins TRBV25-1 and TRBJ1-2, with 10 bases aligning to TRBD1. V was pared by 4 bases and J by 8 bases, with 4 bases of the junction left unmatched. The germline V gene has CDR1 MGHDK and CDR2 SYGVNS. CDR3 length: 13 amino acids. CDR3 region: CASSGDRGVGYTF. The DNA of the CDR3 is TGTGCCAGCAGTGGGGACAGGGGAGTCGGCTACACCTTC.

This clonotype was picked up many times. The chain links TRBV7-9 to TRBJ1-1; 7 bases align to TRBD1. Germline CDR1 and CDR2: SEHNR and FQNEAQ (reference sequence). This CDR3 region has 14 residues. V was clipped by 3 bases and J by 8 bases; unmatched bases: 9. CDR3 protein: CASSLGTATKEAFF. The CDR3 nucleotides are TGTGCCAGCAGCTTGGGGACAGCAACCAAGGAAGCTTTCTTT.

This clonotype was detected ten times or more. The chain is built from TRBV7-9 and TRBJ2-2; TRBD1 agrees at 9 bases. Germline values: CDR1 SEHNR, CDR2 FQNEAQ (reference sequence). The CDR3 runs to 16 residues. Trimming at V came to 1 base and at J to 3 bases, leaving 3 bases not matched to a gene. In DNA form, the CDR3 reads TGTGCCAGCAGCTTAGAGTGGGACAGGGACACCGGGGAGCTGTTTTTT. This encodes CASSLEWDRDTGELFF.

The sample holds many counts of this clonotype. At one end the junction does not follow the germline gene, possibly because of a read error. The CDR3 DNA reads TGTGCCAGCAGCTTAGCGGGGGGGCTTGAGACCCAGTACTTC. It specifies CASSLAGGLETQYF. This rearrangement joins TRBV12-3 or TRBV12-4 to TRBJ2-5, with 11 nucleotides matching TRBD2. This CDR3 spans 14 amino acids.

This clonotype was found many times. V gene TRBV12-3 or TRBV12-4 combines with J gene TRBJ1-1; tentatively, D is TRBD1 (5 bases). Trimming stripped 6 bases from V and 5 bases from J, with 19 bases between. CDR3 length equals 15 residues. The DNA for the CDR3 is TGTGCCAGCAGCCGCAAGGTCGGGGGAGGGACTGAAGCTTTCTTT. Translation gives CASSRKVGGGTEAFF.

This clonotype was seen repeatedly, ten times or more. This sequence joins TRBV20-1 and TRBJ1-5, with 7 nucleotides matching TRBD1. CDR1 is DFQATT and CDR2 is SNEGSKA in the germline V gene (reference sequence). This CDR3 is 13 amino acids long. The trim removed 6 bases at V and 7 bases at J, leaving 9 bases unmatched. The CDR3 DNA sequence: TGCAGTGCCAGACAGGGTTCTGGACAGCCCCAGCATTTT. Its protein is CSARQGSGQPQHF.

The chain combines TRBV11-2 with TRBJ2-7, with 7 bases lining up with TRBD2. The CDR3 covers 13 residues. V gave up 5 bases and J gave up 7 bases; unmatched junction bases: 8. Per germline, CDR1 SGHAT and CDR2 FQNNGV. This CDR3 reads CASSRGLVREQYF. The DNA of the CDR3 is TGTGCCAGCAGCCGAGGACTAGTCCGAGAGCAGTACTTC.

V and J are TRBV5-1 and TRBJ2-7, with 12 bases identical to TRBD2. The J segment lost 6 bases and the V segment lost 3 bases, leaving 13 bases of the junction unmatched. Germline loops: CDR1 SGHRS, CDR2 YFSETQ. CDR3 size: 17 residues. CDR3 region: CASSYGLAGSIMGEQYF. The CDR3 DNA sequence: TGCGCCAGCAGCTACGGACTAGCGGGATCAATAATGGGCGAGCAGTACTTC.

This clonotype occurred a few times. The chain combines TRBV6-6 with TRBJ1-5; 7 bases map to TRBD1. Germline V lookup: CDR1 MNHNY, CDR2 SVGAGI (reference sequence). This CDR3 region has 14 residues. The V and J ends lost 3 bases and 6 bases, in that order; junction bases with no gene match: 5. As DNA, the CDR3 is TGTGCCAGCAGTTATGAGGGGGCCGGTCAGCCCCAGCATTTT. Protein sequence: CASSYEGAGQPQHF.

This chain joins TRBV15 and TRBJ1-5; D possibly corresponds to TRBD1 (5 bases). The germline V and J ends were trimmed by 1 base and 11 bases, with 15 bases remaining between them. Germline CDR1 reads LNHNV; CDR2 reads YYDKDF (reference sequence). This CDR3 is built from 14 residues. CDR3 residues: CATSRAGGQETQHF. The DNA for the CDR3 is TGTGCCACCAGCAGAGCCGGCGGACAAGAGACCCAGCATTTT.

The chain uses TRBV27 and TRBJ2-5; no clear D gene. The germline V gene encodes CDR1 MNHEY and CDR2 SMNVEV (reference sequence). The CDR3 is made up of 16 amino acids. Trimming cost V 5 bases and J 2 bases, with 18 bases left between them. CDR3 in DNA: TGTGCCAGCAGTCCCTCCTCTTGGACCGTTCAAGAGACCCAGTACTTC. It codes for CASSPSSWTVQETQYF.

The rearrangement links TRBV4-3 to TRBJ2-7; D possibly corresponds to TRBD2 (6 bases). With 1 base removed from V and 2 bases from J, the gap between germline ends came to 15 bases. This CDR3 has 16 residues. Germline lookup yields CDR1 LGHNA and CDR2 YSLEER. CDR3 residues: CASSQVPLANAYEQYF. CDR3 coding DNA: TGCGCCAGCAGCCAAGTCCCGCTAGCGAACGCCTACGAGCAGTACTTC.

CDR3 amino acids: CSAAGLAGAYEQYF. The CDR3 region has the DNA TGCAGCGCTGCCGGACTAGCGGGAGCCTACGAGCAGTACTTC. The chain carries TRBV29-1 and TRBJ2-7; 13 positions agree with TRBD2. Per germline, CDR1 SQVTM and CDR2 ANQGSEA. Trimming took 7 bases from V and 2 from J; bases not matched to a gene: 5. The CDR3 has 14 amino acids.

V gene TRBV11-2 combines with J gene TRBJ2-5, with TRBD2 matching 9 bases. With 2 bases clipped from V and 2 bases from J, the junction kept 6 bases outside the gene matches. CDR3 length equals 16 residues. Germline CDR1 and CDR2: SGHAT and FQNNGV. Here the CDR3 reads CASSLFEAGGQETQYF. The CDR3 DNA follows: TGTGCCAGCAGCTTATTTGAGGCGGGGGGGCAAGAGACCCAGTACTTC.

The chain joins TRBV11-2 to TRBJ2-7; 11 bases align to TRBD1. Trimming at V came to 1 base and at J to 3 bases, leaving 5 bases not matched to a gene. Germline V gene sequence: CDR1 SGHAT, CDR2 FQNNGV. CDR3 length equals 16 residues. CDR3 sequence (DNA): TGTGCCAGCAGCTTAGTCGTTGGGACAGGGGGCTACGAGCAGTACTTC. Translating it yields CASSLVVGTGGYEQYF.